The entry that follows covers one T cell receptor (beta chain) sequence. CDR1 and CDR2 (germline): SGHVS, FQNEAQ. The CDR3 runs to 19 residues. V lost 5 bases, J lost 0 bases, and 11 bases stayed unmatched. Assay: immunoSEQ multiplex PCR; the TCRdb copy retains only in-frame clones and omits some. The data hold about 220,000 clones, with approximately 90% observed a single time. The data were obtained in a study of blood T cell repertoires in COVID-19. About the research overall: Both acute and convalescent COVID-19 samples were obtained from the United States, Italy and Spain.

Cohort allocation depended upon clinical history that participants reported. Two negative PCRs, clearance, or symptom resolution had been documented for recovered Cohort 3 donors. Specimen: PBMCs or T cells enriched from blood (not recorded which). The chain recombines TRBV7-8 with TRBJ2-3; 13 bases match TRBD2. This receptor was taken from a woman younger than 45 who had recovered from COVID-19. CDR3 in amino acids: CASSRTSGGHKTSTDTQYF. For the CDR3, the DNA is TGTGCCAGCAGCAGGACTAGCGGGGGCCACAAGACGAGCACAGATACGCAGTATTTT.